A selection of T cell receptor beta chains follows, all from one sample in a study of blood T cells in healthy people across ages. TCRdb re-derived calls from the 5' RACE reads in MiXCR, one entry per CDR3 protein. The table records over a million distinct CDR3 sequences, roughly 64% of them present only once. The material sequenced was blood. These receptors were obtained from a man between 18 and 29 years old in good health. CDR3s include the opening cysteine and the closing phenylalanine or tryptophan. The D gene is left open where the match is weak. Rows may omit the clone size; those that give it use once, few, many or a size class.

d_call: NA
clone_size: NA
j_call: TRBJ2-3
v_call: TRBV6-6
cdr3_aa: CASSYPQSSTDTQYF
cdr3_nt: TGTGCCAGCAGTTACCCCCAATCCAGCACAGATACGCAGTATTTT

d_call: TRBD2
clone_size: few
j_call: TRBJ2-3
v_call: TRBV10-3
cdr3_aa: CAIIRTSLYF
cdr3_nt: TGTGCCATCATTCGGACTAGTTTGTATTTT

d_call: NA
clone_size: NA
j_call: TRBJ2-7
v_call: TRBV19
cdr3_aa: CASSIENLRSYEQYF
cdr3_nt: TGTGCCAGTAGTATCGAGAACCTACGGAGCTACGAGCAGTACTTC

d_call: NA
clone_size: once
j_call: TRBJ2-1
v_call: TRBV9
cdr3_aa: CASSAGPAVVTQFF
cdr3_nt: TGTGCCAGCAGCGCGGGGCCCGCAGTCGTTACGCAGTTCTTC

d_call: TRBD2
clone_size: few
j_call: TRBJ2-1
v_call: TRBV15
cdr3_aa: CATSRVAGEYNEQFF
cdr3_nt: TGTGCCACCAGCAGAGTCGCGGGGGAGTACAATGAGCAGTTCTTC

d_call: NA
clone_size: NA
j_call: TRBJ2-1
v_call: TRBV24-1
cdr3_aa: CATSDLGSDEQFF
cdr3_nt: TGTGCCACCAGTGATCTGGGCAGCGATGAGCAGTTCTTC

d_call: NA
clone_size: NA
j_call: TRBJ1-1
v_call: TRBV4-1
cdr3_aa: CASSQGGEGRTEAFF
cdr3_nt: TGCGCCAGCAGCCAAGGTGGGGAGGGAAGGACTGAAGCTTTCTTT

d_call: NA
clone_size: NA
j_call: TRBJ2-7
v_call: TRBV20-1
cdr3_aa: CSANTGLREQYF
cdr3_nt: TGCAGTGCTAACACAGGGCTTCGAGAGCAGTACTTC

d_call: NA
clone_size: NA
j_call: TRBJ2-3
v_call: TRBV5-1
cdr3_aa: CASSLETSSTDTQYF
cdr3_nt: TGCGCCAGCAGCTTGGAAACCTCTAGCACAGATACGCAGTATTTT

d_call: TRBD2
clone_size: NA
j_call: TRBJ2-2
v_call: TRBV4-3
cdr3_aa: CASSQVRLAGEGGELFF
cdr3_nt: TGCGCCAGCAGCCAAGTGAGGCTAGCGGGGGAGGGCGGGGAGCTGTTTTTT

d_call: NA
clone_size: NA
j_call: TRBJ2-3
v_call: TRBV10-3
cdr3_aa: CATLTSTDTQYF
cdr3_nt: TGTGCCACACTGACTAGCACAGATACGCAGTATTTT

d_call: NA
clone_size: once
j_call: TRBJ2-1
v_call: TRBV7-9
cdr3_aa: CASSLSEGGSYNEQFF
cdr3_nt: TGTGCCAGCAGCCTCTCGGAGGGCGGGTCCTACAATGAGCAGTTCTTC

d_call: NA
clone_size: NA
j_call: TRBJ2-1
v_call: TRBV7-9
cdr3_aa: CASSLAGGRITSLDEQFF
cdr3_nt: TGTGCCAGCAGCTTAGCGGGGGGGCGGATTACCTCATTAGATGAGCAGTTCTTC

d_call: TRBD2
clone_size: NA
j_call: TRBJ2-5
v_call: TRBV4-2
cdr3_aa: CASSQTPRGGETQYF
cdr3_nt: TGTGCCAGCAGCCAGACCCCCCGGGGGGGAGAGACCCAGTACTTC

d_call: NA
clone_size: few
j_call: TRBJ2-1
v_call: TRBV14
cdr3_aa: CASSQGYNYNEQFF
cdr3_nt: TGTGCCAGCAGCCAAGGTTACAACTACAATGAGCAGTTCTTC

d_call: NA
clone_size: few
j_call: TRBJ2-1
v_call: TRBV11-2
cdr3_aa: CASSAPTTGVNNEQFF
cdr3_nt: TGTGCCAGCAGCGCCCCTACAACGGGAGTGAACAATGAGCAGTTCTTC

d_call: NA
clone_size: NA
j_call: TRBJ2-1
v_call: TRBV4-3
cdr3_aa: CASSQAPLETHEQFF
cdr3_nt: TGCGCCAGCAGCCAAGCCCCCCTAGAAACCCATGAGCAGTTCTTC

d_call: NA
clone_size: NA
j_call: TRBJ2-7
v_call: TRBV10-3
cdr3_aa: CAISSGLPSYEQYF
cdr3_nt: TGTGCCATCAGCTCAGGACTACCCTCCTACGAGCAGTACTTC

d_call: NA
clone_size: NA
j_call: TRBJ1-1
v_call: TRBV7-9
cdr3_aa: CASSRPEGGTEAFF
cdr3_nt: TGTGCCAGCAGTCGCCCCGAGGGGGGCACTGAAGCTTTCTTT

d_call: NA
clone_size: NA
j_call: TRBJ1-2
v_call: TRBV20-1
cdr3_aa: CSARRTDGYTF
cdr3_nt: TGCAGTGCTAGAAGGACAGATGGCTACACCTTC

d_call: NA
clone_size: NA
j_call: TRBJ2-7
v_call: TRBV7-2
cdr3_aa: CASSLLGRGRDSYEQYF
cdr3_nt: TGTGCCAGCAGCTTGTTAGGAAGGGGGAGAGACTCCTACGAGCAGTACTTC

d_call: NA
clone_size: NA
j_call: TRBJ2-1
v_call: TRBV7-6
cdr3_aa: CASSSQSLARRNEQFF
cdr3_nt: TGTGCCAGCAGCTCCCAATCCCTAGCGCGTCGCAATGAGCAGTTCTTC